The following is a T cell receptor (beta chain) sequence with its context. The data were taken from a study of blood T cell repertoires in COVID-19. Study background: Sources were T cells, B-cell-depleted T cells, or PBMCs; the material itself was cDNA or gDNA.

CDR1 is MNHEY, CDR2 SVGAGI, per germline. The V end lost 3 bases, the J end lost 5 bases, and 10 bases lay between the germline ends. This CDR3 is built from 13 residues. Some clones are missing from TCRdb's copy, which holds only in-frame ones; the method was immunoSEQ multiplex PCR. The sample lists some 250,000 clones, around 79% occurring once. The sample comprised peripheral blood. The sequence derives from a woman older than 75 with acute or convalescent COVID-19. This rearrangement joins TRBV6-5 to TRBJ1-2; D is undetermined. The CDR3 sequence is CASSYIREYGYTF. The CDR3 nucleotides are TGTGCCAGCAGTTATATAAGGGAGTATGGCTACACCTTC.